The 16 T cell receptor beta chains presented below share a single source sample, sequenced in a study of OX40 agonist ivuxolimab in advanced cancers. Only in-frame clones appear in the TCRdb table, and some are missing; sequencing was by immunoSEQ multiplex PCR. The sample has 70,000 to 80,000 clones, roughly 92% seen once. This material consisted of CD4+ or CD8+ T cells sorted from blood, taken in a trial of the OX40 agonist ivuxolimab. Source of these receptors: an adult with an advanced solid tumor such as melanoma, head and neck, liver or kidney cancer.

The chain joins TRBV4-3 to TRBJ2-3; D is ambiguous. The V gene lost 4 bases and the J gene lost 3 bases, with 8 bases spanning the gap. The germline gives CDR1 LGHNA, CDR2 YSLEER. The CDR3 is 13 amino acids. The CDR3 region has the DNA TGCGCCAGCAGCCGCACAGTGACAGATACGCAGTATTTT. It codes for CASSRTVTDTQYF.

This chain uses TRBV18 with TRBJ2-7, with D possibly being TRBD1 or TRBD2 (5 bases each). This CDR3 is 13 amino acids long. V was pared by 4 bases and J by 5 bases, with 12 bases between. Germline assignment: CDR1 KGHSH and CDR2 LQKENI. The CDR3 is CASSRDAADEQYF. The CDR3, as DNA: TGTGCCAGCTCACGGGACGCCGCGGACGAGCAGTACTTC.

CDR3 protein: CASSNGGTNYGYTF. CDR3 nucleotides: TGCGCCAGCAGTAATGGGGGTACTAACTATGGCTACACCTTC. The chain has TRBV5-1 and TRBJ1-2; perhaps TRBD1 as D (5 bases). The CDR3 extends over 14 amino acids. The germline V gene has CDR1 SGHRS and CDR2 YFSETQ. The germline V and J ends were trimmed by 5 bases and 0 bases, with 11 bases remaining between them.

The CDR3 reads CASSPQEAYEQYF. The CDR3 coding sequence is TGTGCCAGCAGCCCACAAGAAGCCTACGAGCAGTACTTC. The chain carries TRBV5-4 and TRBJ2-7, with no clear D. The CDR3 loop spans 13 amino acids. Looked up from germline, CDR1 is SGHNT and CDR2 is YYREEE (reference sequence). V was cut by 4 bases and J by 2 bases, with 10 bases left in between.

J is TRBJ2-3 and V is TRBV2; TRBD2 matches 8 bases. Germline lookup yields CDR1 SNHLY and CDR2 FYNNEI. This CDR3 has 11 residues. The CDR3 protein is CARGGTDTQYF. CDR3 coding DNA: TGTGCACGGGGGGGGACAGATACGCAGTATTTT.

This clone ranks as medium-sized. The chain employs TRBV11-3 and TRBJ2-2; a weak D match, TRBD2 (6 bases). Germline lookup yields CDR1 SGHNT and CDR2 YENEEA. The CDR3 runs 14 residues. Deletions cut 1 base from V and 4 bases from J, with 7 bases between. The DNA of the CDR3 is TGTGCCAGCAGCTTAGCCGGGGGCACCGGGGAGCTGTTTTTT. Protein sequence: CASSLAGGTGELFF.

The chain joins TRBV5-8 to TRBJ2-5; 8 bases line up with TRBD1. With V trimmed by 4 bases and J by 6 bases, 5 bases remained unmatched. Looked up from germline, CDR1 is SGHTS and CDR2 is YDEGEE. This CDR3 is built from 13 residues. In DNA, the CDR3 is TGTGCCAGCAGCATAGGACAGGGACAGACCCAGTACTTC. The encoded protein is CASSIGQGQTQYF. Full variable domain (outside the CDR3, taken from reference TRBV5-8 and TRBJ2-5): EAGVTQSPTHLIKTRGQQATLRCSPISGHTSVYWYQQALGLGLQFLLWYDEGEERNRGNFPPRFSGRQFPNYSSELNVNALELEDSALYLCASSIGQGQTQYFGPGTRLLVL.

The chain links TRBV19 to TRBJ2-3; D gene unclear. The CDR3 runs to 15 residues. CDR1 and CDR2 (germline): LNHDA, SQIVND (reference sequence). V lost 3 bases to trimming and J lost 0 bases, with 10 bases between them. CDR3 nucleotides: TGTGCCAGTAGTATTCTAGACCTGAGCACAGATACGCAGTATTTT. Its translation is CASSILDLSTDTQYF.

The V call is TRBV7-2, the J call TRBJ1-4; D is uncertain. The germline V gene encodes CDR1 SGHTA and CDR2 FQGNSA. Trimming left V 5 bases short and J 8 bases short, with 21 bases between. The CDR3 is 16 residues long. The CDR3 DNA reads TGTGCCAGCAGCCTACCTCAATCCTCGGCGCGGGAAAAACTGTTTTTT. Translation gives CASSLPQSSAREKLFF.

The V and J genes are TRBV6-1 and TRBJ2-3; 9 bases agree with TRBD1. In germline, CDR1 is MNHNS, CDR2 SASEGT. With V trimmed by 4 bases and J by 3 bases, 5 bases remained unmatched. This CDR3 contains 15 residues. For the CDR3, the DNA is TGTGCCAGCAGTGGACAGGGGGTAATGACAGATACGCAGTATTTT. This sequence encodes CASSGQGVMTDTQYF.

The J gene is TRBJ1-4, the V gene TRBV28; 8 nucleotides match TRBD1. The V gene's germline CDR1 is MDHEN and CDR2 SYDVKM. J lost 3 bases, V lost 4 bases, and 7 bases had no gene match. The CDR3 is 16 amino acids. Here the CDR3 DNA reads TGTGCCAGCAGTTCGTCGGACAGGGCGGCTAATGAAAAACTGTTTTTT. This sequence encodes CASSSSDRAANEKLFF.

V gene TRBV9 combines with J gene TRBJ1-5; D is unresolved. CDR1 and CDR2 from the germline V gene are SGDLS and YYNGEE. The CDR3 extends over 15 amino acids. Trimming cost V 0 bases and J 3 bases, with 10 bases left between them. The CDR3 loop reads CASSVGDRDNQPQHF. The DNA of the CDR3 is TGTGCCAGCAGCGTAGGTGATAGGGACAATCAGCCCCAGCATTTT.

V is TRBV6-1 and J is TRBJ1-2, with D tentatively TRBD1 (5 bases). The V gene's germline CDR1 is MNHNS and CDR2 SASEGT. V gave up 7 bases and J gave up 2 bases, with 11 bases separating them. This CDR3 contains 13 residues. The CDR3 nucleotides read TGTGCCAGCAACGCAGGGACGAACTATGGCTACACCTTC. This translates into CASNAGTNYGYTF.

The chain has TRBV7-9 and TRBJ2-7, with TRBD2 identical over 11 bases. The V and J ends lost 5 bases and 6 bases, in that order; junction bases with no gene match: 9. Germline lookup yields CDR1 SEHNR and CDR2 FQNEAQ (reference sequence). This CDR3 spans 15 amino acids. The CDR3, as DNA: TGTGCCAGCAGCCCGCCAACTAGCGGGAGTAGCGAGCAGTACTTC. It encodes CASSPPTSGSSEQYF. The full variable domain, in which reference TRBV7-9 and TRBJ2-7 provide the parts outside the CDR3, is DTGVSQNPRHKITKRGQNVTFRCDPISEHNRLYWYRQTLGQGPEFLTYFQNEAQLEKSRLLSDRFSAERPKGSFSTLEIQRTEQGDSAMYLCASSPPTSGSSEQYFGPGTRLTVT.

This CDR3 reads CASSLSGGHPEAFF. The CDR3 DNA reads TGTGCCAGCAGCTTATCGGGGGGCCATCCTGAAGCTTTCTTT. This rearrangement joins TRBV11-3 to TRBJ1-1; tentatively, D is TRBD1 (6 bases). Trimming stripped 2 bases from V and 6 bases from J, with 13 bases between. Looked up from germline, CDR1 is SGHNT and CDR2 is YENEEA. The CDR3 is 14 residues long.

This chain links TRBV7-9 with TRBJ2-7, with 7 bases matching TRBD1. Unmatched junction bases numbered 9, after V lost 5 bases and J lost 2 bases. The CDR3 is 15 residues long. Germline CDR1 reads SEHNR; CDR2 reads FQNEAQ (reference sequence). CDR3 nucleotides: TGTGCCAGCAGCAGGACAGGACAGCAAACCTACGAGCAGTACTTC. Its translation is CASSRTGQQTYEQYF.